The clone carrying this T cell receptor beta chain occurred many times. Its antigen is not identified. The sample originates from a study of Graves' ophthalmopathy and Graves' hyperthyroidism. Across the whole study: Untreated patients at initial diagnosis provided peripheral blood.

Lactation, pregnancy, uncontrolled infections and other autoimmune diseases were all grounds for excluding patients. Clinicians made diagnoses from clinical symptoms, serum thyroxine, TRAb, thyroid ultrasound and orbital computed tomography. The authors amplified TCR beta CDR3 regions, and they did so from RNA transcripts for repertoire sequencing. In the first round, RT-PCR was carried out with HTBI primers, and a multiplex PCR formed the second round. Using its own MiXCR run on the multiplex PCR reads, TCRdb lists one record per CDR3 protein. The table records 680,000 or so distinct CDR3 sequences, approximately 21% of them present only once. Study outcomes and limitations: A majority of expanded thyroid clonotypes exceeding 0.001 frequency were likewise present in blood.

The sample was peripheral blood. The source is a woman between 18 and 29 years old with stable Graves' hyperthyroidism. Some clones in this sample may be carry-over from other donors' samples.

This chain's CDR3 is CASRTSGLAYEQYF. In DNA, the CDR3 is TGTGCCAGCAGAACTAGCGGTCTCGCCTACGAGCAGTACTTC. The chain recombines TRBV27 with TRBJ2-7, with TRBD2 identical over 8 bases. Germline lookup yields CDR1 MNHEY and CDR2 SMNVEV (reference sequence). The J segment lost 2 bases and the V segment lost 6 bases, leaving 6 bases of the junction unmatched. The CDR3 totals 14 residues.